Listed here is a single T cell receptor beta chain. Its target is unknown. Recipient blood drawn about 28 days pretransplant and days 30, 100, 180 after. The sample originates from a study of T cell clonotyping in hematopoietic cell transplantation. The length of the CDR3 is 14 residues. V was cut by 2 bases and J by 2 bases, with 12 bases left in between. Germline lookup yields CDR1 GTSNPN and CDR2 SVGIG (reference sequence). Method: immunoSEQ multiplex PCR; TCRdb's copy keeps in-frame clones and lacks some. The data show approximately 8,000 clones, with about 69% seen just once and 20% to 25% held by the top ten. Findings and limits, study-wide: Recipient TCR diversity dropped after transplant; expanded clonotypes rose from day 30 to 180. No sorting was done, leaving CD4 and CD8 contributions mixed. At the given depth, recipient repertoires were over 95% de novo clonotypes.

The TCR originated in a male patient between 55 and 70 years old who had an allogeneic stem cell transplant from an unrelated donor, so the T cells may come from the graft donor. Some clones in this sample may be carry-over from other donors' samples. Sample: peripheral blood mononuclear cells, taken 100 days after allogeneic stem cell transplant. The chain couples TRBV30 to TRBJ1-1, with D possibly matching TRBD1 (6 bases). CDR3 in amino acids: CAWSPGTYNTEAFF. CDR3 DNA sequence: TGTGCCTGGAGTCCCGGGACATACAACACTGAAGCTTTCTTT.